The entry that follows covers one TCR beta chain sequence. Its antigen is not known. This specimen comes from a study of lymphopenia after photon versus proton radiotherapy. The study, taken as a whole, reports: Survival link was tested only in deceased patients; proton benefit remains a possibility. Oligoclonal CD8+ Temra expansion after nadir drove photon patients' diversity drop. Photon-treated patients lost naive T cells and TCR diversity; proton-treated stayed stable. In patients who died, overall survival fell as post-nadir TCR diversity dropped more.

TCRdb's copy holds only in-frame clones and misses some; the assay was immunoSEQ multiplex PCR. The sample includes more than 50,000 clones, 83% of them seen just once. CDR1 is SGHNT and CDR2 is YYREEE in the germline V gene (reference sequence). Trimming removed 4 bases from V and 6 bases from J, with 16 bases in between. The CDR3 runs to 15 residues. V is TRBV5-4 and J is TRBJ1-4; D perhaps matches TRBD1 (6 bases). The sequence was obtained from a man in his fifties with gastric cancer. The sample consisted of peripheral blood, taken from a patient treated with photon-based radiotherapy. The CDR3 DNA is TGTGCCAGCAGCCTACAAGGGGGAGATGATGAAAAACTGTTTTTT. Encoded protein: CASSLQGGDDEKLFF.